This entry lists 8 T cell receptor beta chains sequenced from one sample in a study of cytomegalovirus exposure and HLA in healthy donors. Researchers ran the PCR with 60 Vbeta and 13 Jbeta primers. Measured with immunoSEQ multiplex PCR; TCRdb has only the in-frame clones, and not every one. The data hold approximately 190,000 clones, with over 70% observed a single time. The sample was PBMCs. All receptors come from a man younger than 40 in good health and CMV-seronegative.

This clone was detected once. This chain joins TRBV19 and TRBJ1-1; 8 bases align to TRBD1. Germline V gene lookup returns CDR1 LNHDA and CDR2 SQIVND (reference sequence). The V and J ends lost 1 base and 3 bases, in that order; junction bases with no gene match: 13. The CDR3 loop spans 18 amino acids. CDR3 bases: TGTGCCAGTAGTATAGTAGAGGGGGACAGGATTTTCTACACTGAAGCTTTCTTT. This translates into CASSIVEGDRIFYTEAFF.

This rearrangement joins TRBV2 to TRBJ2-1, with TRBD1 identical over 8 bases. V lost 7 bases to trimming and J lost 5 bases; unmatched junction nucleotides: 4. Germline V lookup: CDR1 SNHLY, CDR2 FYNNEI. The CDR3 extends over 13 amino acids. The DNA for the CDR3 is TGTGCCAGCAAGCGGACAGGGAACAATGAGCAGTTCTTC. It is translated as CASKRTGNNEQFF.

The V gene is TRBV27, the J gene TRBJ2-7; D is ambiguous. The CDR3 covers 13 residues. The V end was cut by 5 bases, the J end by 7 bases, with 15 bases between. Germline V lookup: CDR1 MNHEY, CDR2 SMNVEV (reference sequence). The DNA for the CDR3 is TGTGCCAGCAGTAACCGGGTAGTTTTTGAGCAGTACTTC. Protein: CASSNRVVFEQYF.

The chain combines TRBV9 with TRBJ2-3; the D gene is possibly TRBD1 (5 bases). The V gene lost 4 bases and the J gene lost 0 bases, with 9 bases spanning the gap. This CDR3 is 14 amino acids long. In germline, CDR1 is SGDLS, CDR2 YYNGEE. CDR3 loop: CASSRQWSTDTQYF. The CDR3 DNA sequence: TGTGCCAGCAGCAGACAGTGGAGCACAGATACGCAGTATTTT. The variable domain in full, with the rest retrieved from reference TRBV9 and TRBJ2-3, is DSGVTQTPKHLITATGQRVTLRCSPRSGDLSVYWYQQSLDQGLQFLIQYYNGEERAKGNILERFSAQQFPDLHSELNLSSLELGDSALYFCASSRQWSTDTQYFGPGTRLTVL.

The CDR3 is CAITREGNTEAFF. The CDR3 bases are TGTGCCATCACGAGGGAGGGGAACACTGAAGCTTTCTTT. The rearrangement uses TRBV10-3 and TRBJ1-1; no definite D call. CDR1 ENHRY and CDR2 SYGVKD come from the germline V gene. The V end was cut by 7 bases, the J end by 1 base, with 10 bases between. The CDR3 consists of 13 residues.

The V gene is TRBV6-1, the J gene TRBJ2-1, with TRBD1 matching over 8 bases. The CDR3 is 15 residues long. Germline values: CDR1 MNHNS, CDR2 SASEGT. V gave up 11 bases and J gave up 3 bases; unmatched junction bases: 12. The CDR3 bases are TGTGCCGGGGCAATAGGGACAGGCGGCTACAATGAGCAGTTCTTC. Translating gives CAGAIGTGGYNEQFF.

J is TRBJ1-4 and V is TRBV11-2; D is uncertain. Germline assignment: CDR1 SGHAT and CDR2 FQNNGV. This CDR3 is 17 amino acids long. Trimming cost V 5 bases and J 0 bases, with 16 bases left between them. CDR3 residues: CASSPRPEIATNEKLFF. CDR3 bases: TGTGCCAGCAGCCCGCGGCCTGAGATTGCAACTAATGAAAAACTGTTTTTT.

The J gene is TRBJ1-2, the V gene TRBV5-8; D is undetermined. With 2 bases removed from V and 4 bases from J, the gap between germline ends came to 15 bases. CDR3 length: 15 amino acids. Germline CDR1 SGHTS, CDR2 YDEGEE. This CDR3 reads CASSFGGVGGYGYTF. CDR3 nucleotide sequence: TGTGCCAGCAGCTTCGGCGGGGTAGGTGGCTATGGCTACACCTTC.